This TCR beta chain is from a study of shared clonotypes between healthy human individuals. Germline V gene data show CDR1 as LNHNV and CDR2 as YYDKDF (reference sequence). Germline trimming cut 5 bases from V and 3 bases from J; bases unmatched to any gene: 10. This CDR3 has 15 residues. The DNA input per sorted-subset replicate PCR was around 200 ng, corresponding to some 33,000 T cell genomes. Libraries were prepared by immunoSEQ multiplex PCR; TCRdb keeps only in-frame clonotypes and omits some of them. The sample has about 600,000 clones; 95% to 98% are singletons. Negatively enriched CD4+ T cells were divided by CD45RA into naive and memory. This clone occurred once.

The specimen sequenced was naive CD4+ T cells sorted from blood. As for subset: CD45RA+ positively selected. The gene calls are TRBV15 and TRBJ2-7, with 7 bases fitting TRBD2. The receptor was derived from a woman aged 25 to 39 in good health. The CDR3 loop is CATSGLPGLYYEQYF. DNA of the CDR3: TGTGCCACCAGCGGATTACCGGGACTATACTACGAGCAGTACTTC.